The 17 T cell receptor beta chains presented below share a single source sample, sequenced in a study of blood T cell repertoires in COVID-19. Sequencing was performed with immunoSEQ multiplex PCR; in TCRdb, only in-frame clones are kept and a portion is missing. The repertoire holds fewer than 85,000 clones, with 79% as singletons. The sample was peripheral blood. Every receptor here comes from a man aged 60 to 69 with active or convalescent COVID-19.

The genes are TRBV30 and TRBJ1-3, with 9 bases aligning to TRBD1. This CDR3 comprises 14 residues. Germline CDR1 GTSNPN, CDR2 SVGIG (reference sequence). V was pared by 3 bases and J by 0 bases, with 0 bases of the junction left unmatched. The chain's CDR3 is CAWRTGGSGNTIYF. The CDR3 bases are TGTGCCTGGAGGACAGGGGGCTCTGGAAACACCATATATTTT.

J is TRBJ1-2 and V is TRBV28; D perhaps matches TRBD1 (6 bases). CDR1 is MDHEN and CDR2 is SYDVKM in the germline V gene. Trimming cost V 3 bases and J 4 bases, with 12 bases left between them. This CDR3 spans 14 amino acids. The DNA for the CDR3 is TGTGCCAGCAGTTTCCAGACAGGACCCTATGGCTACACCTTC. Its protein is CASSFQTGPYGYTF.

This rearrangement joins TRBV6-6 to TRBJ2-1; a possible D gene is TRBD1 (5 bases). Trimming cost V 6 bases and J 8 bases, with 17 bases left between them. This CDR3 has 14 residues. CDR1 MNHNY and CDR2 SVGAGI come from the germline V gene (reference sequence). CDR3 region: CASRTGPLRDEQFF. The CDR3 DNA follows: TGTGCCAGCAGAACCGGGCCTCTCAGGGATGAGCAGTTCTTC.

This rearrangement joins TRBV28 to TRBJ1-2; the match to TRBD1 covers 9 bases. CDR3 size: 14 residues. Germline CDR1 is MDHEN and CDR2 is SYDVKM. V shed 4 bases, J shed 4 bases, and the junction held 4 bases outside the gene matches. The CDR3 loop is CASSSQGAGYGYTF. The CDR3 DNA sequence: TGTGCCAGCAGTTCACAGGGGGCGGGCTATGGCTACACCTTC.

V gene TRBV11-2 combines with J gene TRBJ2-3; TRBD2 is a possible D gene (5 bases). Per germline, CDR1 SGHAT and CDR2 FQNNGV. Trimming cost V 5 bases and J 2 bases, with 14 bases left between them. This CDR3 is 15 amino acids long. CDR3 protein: CASSRLEEDTDTQYF. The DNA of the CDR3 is TGTGCCAGCAGCAGACTGGAGGAAGACACAGATACGCAGTATTTT.

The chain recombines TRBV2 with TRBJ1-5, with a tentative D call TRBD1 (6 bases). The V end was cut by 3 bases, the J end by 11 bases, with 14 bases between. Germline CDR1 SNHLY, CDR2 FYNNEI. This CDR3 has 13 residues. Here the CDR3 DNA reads TGTGCCAGCAGTGACGGCCAGGGGAAGGCCCAGCATTTT. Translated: CASSDGQGKAQHF.

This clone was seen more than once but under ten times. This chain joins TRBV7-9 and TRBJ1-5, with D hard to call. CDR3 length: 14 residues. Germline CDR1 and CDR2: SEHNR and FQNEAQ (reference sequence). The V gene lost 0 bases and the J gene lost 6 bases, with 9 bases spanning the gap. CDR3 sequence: CASSLALEGQPQHF. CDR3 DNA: TGTGCCAGCAGCTTAGCCTTAGAGGGTCAGCCCCAGCATTTT.

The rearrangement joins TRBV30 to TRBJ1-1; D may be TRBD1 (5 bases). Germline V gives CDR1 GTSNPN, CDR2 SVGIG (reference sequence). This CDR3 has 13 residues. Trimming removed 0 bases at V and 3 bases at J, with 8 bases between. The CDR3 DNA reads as TGTGCCTGGAGTGTAGGAGGGGACACTGAAGCTTTCTTT. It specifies CAWSVGGDTEAFF.

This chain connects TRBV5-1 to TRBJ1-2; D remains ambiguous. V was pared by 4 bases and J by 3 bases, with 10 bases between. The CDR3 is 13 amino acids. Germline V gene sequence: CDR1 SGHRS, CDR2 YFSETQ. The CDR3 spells CASSPPDDYGYTF. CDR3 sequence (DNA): TGCGCCAGCAGCCCTCCAGATGACTATGGCTACACCTTC.

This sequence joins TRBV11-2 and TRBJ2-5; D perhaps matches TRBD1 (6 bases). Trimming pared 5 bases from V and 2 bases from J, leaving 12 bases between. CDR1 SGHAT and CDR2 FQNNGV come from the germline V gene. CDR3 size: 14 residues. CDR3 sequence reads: CASSPRTAQETQYF. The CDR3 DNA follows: TGTGCCAGCAGCCCCCGGACAGCACAAGAGACCCAGTACTTC.

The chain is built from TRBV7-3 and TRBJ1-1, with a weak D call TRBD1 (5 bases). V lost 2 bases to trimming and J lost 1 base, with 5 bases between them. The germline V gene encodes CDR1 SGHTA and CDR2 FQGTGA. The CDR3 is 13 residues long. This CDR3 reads CASSLQGNTEAFF. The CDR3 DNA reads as TGTGCCAGCAGCTTACAGGGGAACACTGAAGCTTTCTTT.

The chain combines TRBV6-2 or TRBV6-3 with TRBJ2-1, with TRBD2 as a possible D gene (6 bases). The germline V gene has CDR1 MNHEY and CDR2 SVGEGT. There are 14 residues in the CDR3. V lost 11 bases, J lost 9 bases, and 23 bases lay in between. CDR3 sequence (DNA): TGTGCCGGGAGCCCTTACGGGGGTGGCGCTGAGCAGTTCTTC. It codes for CAGSPYGGGAEQFF.

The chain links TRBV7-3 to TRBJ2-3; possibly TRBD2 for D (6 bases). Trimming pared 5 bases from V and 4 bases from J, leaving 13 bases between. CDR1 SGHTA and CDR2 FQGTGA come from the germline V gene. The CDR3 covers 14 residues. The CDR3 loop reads CASSRDSAPDTQYF. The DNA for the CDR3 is TGTGCCAGCAGCCGGGACTCCGCGCCAGATACGCAGTATTTT.

CDR3 nucleotide sequence: TGTGCCAGCAGCTTGTACGGAGACGATTCACCCCTCCACTTT. Protein product: CASSLYGDDSPLHF. The rearrangement uses TRBV5-5 and TRBJ1-6; D is undetermined. The CDR3 spans 14 residues. CDR1 SGHKS and CDR2 YYEKEE come from the germline V gene (reference sequence). V shed 1 base and J shed 8 bases, with 10 bases lying between them.

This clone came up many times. The CDR3 DNA follows: TGTGCCAGCAGGGAGCATTGGAACAAGAAGGAGACCCAGTACTTC. Translated, it gives CASREHWNKKETQYF. The J gene is TRBJ2-5, the V gene TRBV6-5; D unresolved. There are 15 residues in the CDR3. V shed 6 bases and J shed 5 bases, with 19 bases lying between them. Per germline, CDR1 MNHEY and CDR2 SVGAGI.

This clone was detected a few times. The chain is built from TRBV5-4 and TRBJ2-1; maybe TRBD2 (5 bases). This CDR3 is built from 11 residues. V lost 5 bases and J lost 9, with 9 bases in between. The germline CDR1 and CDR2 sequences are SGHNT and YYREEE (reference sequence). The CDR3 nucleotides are TGTGCCAGCAGTAATCGGGGTGAGCAGTTCTTC. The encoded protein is CASSNRGEQFF.

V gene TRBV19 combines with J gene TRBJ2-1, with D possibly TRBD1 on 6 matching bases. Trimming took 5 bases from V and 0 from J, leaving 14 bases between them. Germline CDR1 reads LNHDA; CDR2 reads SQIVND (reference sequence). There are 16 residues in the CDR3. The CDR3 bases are TGTGCCAGTAGTGCCTCACAGGGCTACTCCTACAATGAGCAGTTCTTC. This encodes CASSASQGYSYNEQFF.